This T cell receptor (beta chain) appears in the sequencing data of a study of human T cells and chemical hapten exposure (dated by TCRdb to the early 2020s). About the full investigation: The libraries were sequenced as a pool, and the TCR yield per sample differed mostly because of small variations in library volumes within the pool. For every blood RNA sample, sequencing covered both the TCR alpha and TCR beta chains. The study tracked peripheral blood TCR repertoire changes in vivo during primary and secondary sensitization to the hapten diphenylcyclopropenone (DPC) in alopecia patients.

With regard to this clonotype: There is no known antigen for this receptor. This could be a read error, since a much larger clone is one nucleotide away.

V is pruned by 3 bases and J by 5 bases, leaving 14 bases of the junction without a gene match. Measured from the cysteine to the phenylalanine, the CDR3 is 16 residues long. The kept DNA is CDR3 alone, 48 bases in frame from the first base. Taken from the germline V gene, the CDR1 and CDR2 loops are SGHRS and YFSETQ. Library method: 5' RACE. Sequencing was carried out with an Illumina MiSeq. Library preparation attached unique molecular identifiers to individual cDNA molecules for quantitative, reproducible TCR counting. The published analysis was carried out like this. The median number of TCRs per sample was roughly 94,000, ranging from about 23,224 to 750,000. The Decombinator software suite was used to annotate the V, J and CDR3 of the TCR reads. To make PS versus PT1 abundance plots, every sample was subsampled to the same number of TCRs (28,000). Expanded TCRs were defined as absent before sensitization and observed at least eight times at the 2-week time point. TCRdb itself trimmed the public reads at Q25 with fastp, ran MiXCR and retained productive beta chains. Rows matching on CDR3 protein sequence are summarized as one entry with the most common DNA and genes. TCRdb's processing, not the authors', yielded these V and J calls. Within this sample are 110,000 to 150,000 distinct CDR3 sequences, with approximately 4% of them counted one time only. The top ten clones comprise approximately 1.4% of the sample.

Total RNA was extracted from unfractionated whole blood collected in Tempus Blood RNA tubes. Five or six healthy volunteers served as TCR sequencing controls and were bled at day 0, 2 weeks and 6 weeks. On the study overall, not on this receptor specifically: DPC sensitization did not change how many TCRs were above 1 in 1000 frequency, and no evidence was found of alterations in global repertoire structure. Repeated subsampling changed both the strength of the expansion versus patch-test correlation and the threshold at which that correlation became significant.

This clonotype originated in a female donor in good health. The rearranged segments are TRBV5-1 and TRBJ2-7, and TRBD2 matches 7 of the central bases. CDR3 sequence: CASSSPTAGDPDEQYF. The DNA sequence is given as TGCGCCAGCAGCTCCCCAACCGCGGGGGACCCCGACGAGCAGTACTTC.